This T cell receptor beta chain is drawn from a study of brain metastases from non-small cell lung cancer (dated by TCRdb to the late 2010s). About the full investigation: The immune microenvironment of paired resected primary tumors and brain metastases from non-small-cell lung cancer patients was profiled.

From its cysteine to its phenylalanine, the CDR3 spans 14 amino acids. The entry retains the CDR3 DNA only, 42 bases that are in frame from base 1. V is cut by 3 bases and J by 6 bases, and the space between the germline ends is 11 bases. CDR1 and CDR2 were assigned from the germline V gene as KGHDR and SFDVKD. A total of 30 to 50 patients with non-small-cell lung cancer that had been surgically resected, each with specimens from both a primary tumor and a brain metastasis, made up the cohort. Receptor libraries were prepared by the immunoSEQ multiplex PCR assay. T-cell receptor beta chain repertoire sequencing was performed alongside a 770-gene immune expression panel. Entries here come from immuneACCESS through TCRdb and include only in-frame sequences with V and J called. Some clones fail to appear in such tables; in the studies checked, an unresolved V gene covers under half of the shortfall, and the cause of the remainder is unknown. For this sample there are over a thousand clones; approximately 83% appear just once. 12% of the sample is in the top ten clones.

Note on this clone: Its cognate antigen has yet to be identified. The input lacks base qualities; no much larger clone sits a single base away.

Sequencing was carried out using tumor-adjacent normal tissue. This sequence originates from a donor aged 40 or over with non-small cell lung cancer. The chain links TRBV24-1 with TRBJ2-1; the D segment could be TRBD2, given 6 matching bases. CDR3 loop: CATSDATRVNEQFF. The DNA is as follows: TGTGCCACCAGTGATGCGACTAGGGTCAATGAGCAGTTCTTC.